The clone carrying this TCR beta chain was picked up one time. Method: immunoSEQ multiplex PCR; TCRdb's copy keeps in-frame clones and lacks some. There are more than 85,000 clones in the sample; about 85% occur only once, and 2% lies in the top ten. This sample is part of a study of blood T cell repertoires in COVID-19. The CDR3 runs 16 residues. V lost 6 bases to trimming and J lost 5 bases, with 20 bases between them. The germline V gene has CDR1 MNHNY and CDR2 SVGAGI (reference sequence). Sequencing used peripheral blood. The chain uses TRBV6-6 and TRBJ1-5; possible D gene TRBD1, 5 bases. The TCR originated in a man aged 50-60 years with active COVID-19. CDR3 DNA sequence: TGTGCCAGCAGCCACTGGGGAGGGAAGACAGATCAGCCCCAGCATTTT. Its translation is CASSHWGGKTDQPQHF.